Listed here is a single T cell receptor (beta chain). Its antigen is unknown. There are no base qualities to consult, and no much larger clone falls within one base. The collaborating institutions used their own protocols to collect whole blood in K2EDTA tubes. For TCRbeta analysis, collaborators shipped samples in one of three forms: frozen whole blood, isolated PBMCs, or DNA extracted from either of those sample types. This sample is part of a study of blood T cell repertoires in COVID-19 (dated by TCRdb to 2020 to 2022). In the study overall: The collaborator samples originated in the United States, Italy and Spain and spanned the acute and convalescent phases of COVID-19. Subjects who had been exposed to COVID-19, were actively infected with it, or had recovered from it provided the deeply sampled blood TCRbeta repertoires that made up the dataset. Sample metadata almost always included a de-identified subject ID, COVID-19 status, age in years and sex. The prospective study material was composed of cDNA or gDNA derived from T cells, B-cell-depleted T cells, or PBMCs. The samples were drawn from the first 160 participants of the ongoing ImmuneRACE study and from more than 1,000 subjects provided by 6 global collaborators. HLA class I and class II types, where available, came from metadata supplied by the sample provider rather than from assay-based typing. The repertoires were released in a freely available public database intended as a resource for research on the immune response to SARS-CoV-2. Study-level results and caveats: Clinical and demographic metadata were provided uncurated, with the amount varying by source and participant.

TCRbeta CDR3 regions were amplified from genomic DNA by means of the immunoSEQ Assay, a bias-controlled multiplex PCR. The original methods were these. The number of nucleated cells in each sample was estimated from the amplification of reference gene primers within the assay. To quantify the absolute abundance of each unique TCRbeta CDR3 rearrangement, sequence reads were collapsed and filtered. For each sample, productive Simpson clonality was calculated by taking the square root of Simpson's diversity index across productive rearrangements. The immuneACCESS repertoire file appears here via TCRdb, limited to in-frame rearrangements. These files lack a portion of the clones; in checked studies, under half of the deficit traces to unresolved V genes, and the cause of the others is not known. D and trimming were read from the DNA, whereas the V and J calls and clone size are those reported in that table. The sample contains hundreds of thousands of clones, about nine tenths of them found a single time. The ten largest clones add up to roughly 0.69% of the sample.

For this chain, trimming is 1 base at the V end and 0 bases at the J end, and the number of junction bases without a gene match is 4. Via the germline V gene (reference sequence), CDR1 is GTSNPN and CDR2 SVGIG. Spanning cysteine to phenylalanine, the CDR3 consists of 16 amino acids. The entry retains the CDR3 DNA only, 48 bases that are in frame from base 1. The specimen was peripheral blood. The TCR comes from a man aged 35 to 55 with acute or convalescent COVID-19. This chain joins TRBV30 to TRBJ1-2, with 11 bases in between that match TRBD1. The encoded CDR3 is CAWSGDRGEANYGYTF. The nucleotides read TGTGCCTGGAGTGGGGACAGGGGGGAAGCTAACTATGGCTACACCTTC.